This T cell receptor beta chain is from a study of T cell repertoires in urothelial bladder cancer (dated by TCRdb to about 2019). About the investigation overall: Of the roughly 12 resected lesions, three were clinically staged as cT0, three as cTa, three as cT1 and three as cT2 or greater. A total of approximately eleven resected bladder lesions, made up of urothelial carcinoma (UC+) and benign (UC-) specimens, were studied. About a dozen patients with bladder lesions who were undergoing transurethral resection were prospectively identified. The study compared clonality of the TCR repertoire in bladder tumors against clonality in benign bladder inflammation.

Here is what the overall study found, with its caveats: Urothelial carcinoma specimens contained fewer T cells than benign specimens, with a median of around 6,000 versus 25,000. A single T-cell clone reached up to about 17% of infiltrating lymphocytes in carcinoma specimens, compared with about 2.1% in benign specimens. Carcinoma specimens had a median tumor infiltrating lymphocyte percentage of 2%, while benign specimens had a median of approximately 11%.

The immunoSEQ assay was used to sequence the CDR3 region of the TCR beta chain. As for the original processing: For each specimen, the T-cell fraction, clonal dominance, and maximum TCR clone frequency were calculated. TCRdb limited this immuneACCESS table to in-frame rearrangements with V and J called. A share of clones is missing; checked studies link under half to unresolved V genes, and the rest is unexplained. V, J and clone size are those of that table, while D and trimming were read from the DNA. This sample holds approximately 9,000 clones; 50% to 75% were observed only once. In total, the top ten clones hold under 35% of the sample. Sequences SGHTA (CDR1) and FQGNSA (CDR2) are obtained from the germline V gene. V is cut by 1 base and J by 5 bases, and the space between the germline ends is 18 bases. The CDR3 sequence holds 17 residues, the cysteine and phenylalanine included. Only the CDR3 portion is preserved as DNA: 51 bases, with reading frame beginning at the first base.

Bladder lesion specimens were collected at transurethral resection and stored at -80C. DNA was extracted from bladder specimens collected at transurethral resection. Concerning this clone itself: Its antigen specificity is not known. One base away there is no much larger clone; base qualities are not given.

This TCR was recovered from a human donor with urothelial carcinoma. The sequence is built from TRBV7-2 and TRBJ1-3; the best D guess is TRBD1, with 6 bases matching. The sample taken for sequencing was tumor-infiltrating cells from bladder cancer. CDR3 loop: CASSLGQESGRRNTIYF. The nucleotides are TGTGCCAGCAGCTTAGGACAGGAGTCAGGTCGCCGAAACACCATATATTTT.